Below are 6 T cell receptor beta chains sequenced from a single sample in a study of T cells in Graves' hyperthyroidism and ophthalmopathy (dated by TCRdb to between 2018 and 2021). Library creation used multiplex PCR. The sample was run on an Illumina HiSeq 2000. The TCR beta CDR3 regions were amplified from RNA transcripts. The first round of RT-PCR for the TCR CDR3 was performed with the HTBI primer set and the Qiagen OneStep RT-PCR kit. TCRdb cleaned the public reads at Q25 with fastp, built clones with MiXCR and kept in-frame beta chains. Each entry is one CDR3 protein sequence, shown with its most common DNA and genes. The sample has hundreds of thousands of distinct CDR3 sequences on record, roughly 14% of them singletons. Of the sample, approximately 13% is held by the ten largest clones. What was sequenced was blood. These TCRs come from a young man with Graves' ophthalmopathy.

J is TRBJ2-7 and V is TRBV10-1, with D perhaps matching TRBD1 (6 bases). V lost 6 bases and J 7 bases, leaving 22 bases between the germline ends. Per the germline V gene, CDR1 is WNHNN and CDR2 is SYGVQD (reference sequence). This CDR3 spans 15 amino acids. This chain's CDR3 is CASSDSGTSSREQYF. CDR3 sequence (DNA): TGCGCCAGCAGCGACTCCGGGACATCTTCAAGGGAGCAGTACTTC.

The CDR3: CASSPGQGVSGNTIYF. As DNA, the CDR3 is TGCGCCAGCAGCCCCGGACAGGGGGTATCTGGAAACACCATATATTTT. V gene TRBV5-1 combines with J gene TRBJ1-3; 10 nucleotides agree with TRBD1. The germline V gene encodes CDR1 SGHRS and CDR2 YFSETQ. The CDR3 loop spans 16 amino acids. The ends lost 4 bases at V and 1 base at J; junction bases unmatched: 5.

The sample holds many counts of this clonotype. The rearrangement uses TRBV5-1 and TRBJ2-1, with 8 bases that match TRBD2. The length of the CDR3 is 13 residues. Losses at the gene ends were 2 bases for V and 9 bases for J; bases not matched to a gene: 4. The V gene's germline CDR1 is SGHRS and CDR2 YFSETQ. The chain's CDR3 is CASSFGGGPEQFF. In nucleotides, the CDR3 is TGCGCCAGCAGCTTCGGGGGGGGACCTGAGCAGTTCTTC.

This clonotype was observed a handful of times. The chain is built from TRBV12-3 or TRBV12-4 and TRBJ2-1, with D unresolved. This CDR3 is built from 13 residues. V lost 2 bases, J lost 12 bases, and 14 bases lay in between. CDR3 residues: CASSLTSSSGQFF. The CDR3 bases are TGTGCCAGCAGTTTAACCTCCTCTTCTGGGCAGTTCTTC.

About this clonotype: A read error may be the cause here, since a much bigger clone is one base away. The V call is TRBV7-3, the J call TRBJ1-2; maybe TRBD1 (5 bases). The V and J ends lost 5 bases and 4 bases respectively, with 11 bases between them. The CDR3 spans 13 residues. CDR1 is SGHTA and CDR2 is FQGTGA in the germline V gene. Here the CDR3 DNA reads TGTGCCAGCAGCGCCAGGGATCCCTATGGCTACACCTTC. Translated, it gives CASSARDPYGYTF.

In regard to this clonotype: A read error may be the cause here, since a much bigger clone is one base away. The J gene is TRBJ2-3, the V gene TRBV7-9; a possible D gene is TRBD2 (5 bases). This CDR3 contains 14 residues. Trimming left V 5 bases short and J 6 bases short, with 15 bases between. The V gene's germline CDR1 is SEHNR and CDR2 FQNEAQ (reference sequence). The CDR3 protein is CASSLLASQDTQYF. CDR3 nucleotides: TGTGCCAGCAGCCTCCTGGCTAGCCAGGATACGCAGTATTTT.